One sample yielded the 27 T cell receptor beta chains listed below, sequenced in a study of cytomegalovirus exposure and HLA in healthy donors. PCR primers comprised 60 Vbeta and 13 Jbeta primers. Assay used: immunoSEQ multiplex PCR; TCRdb lists only in-frame clones, some missing. The sample has more than 100,000 clones, approximately 87% seen once. The sample taken for sequencing was PBMCs. These receptors were obtained from a man aged 35-49 years in good health and CMV-seronegative.

Remarks on this clone: A read error may account for a junction end that differs from germline. The rearrangement links TRBV7-9 to TRBJ2-7; D is unresolved. The CDR3 length is 14 residues. Germline V gene sequence: CDR1 SEHNR, CDR2 FQNEAQ (reference sequence). The CDR3 reads CSSSLNFLSYEQYF. CDR3 coding DNA: TGTTCCAGCAGCTTAAACTTCCTCTCCTACGAGCAGTACTTC.

The chain joins TRBV9 to TRBJ2-1; TRBD2 is a possible D gene (5 bases). V lost 0 bases to trimming and J lost 2 bases, with 9 bases between them. CDR1 and CDR2 from the germline V gene are SGDLS and YYNGEE. The CDR3 extends over 15 amino acids. In nucleotides, the CDR3 is TGTGCCAGCAGCGTAGGACGGGGTACCTACAATGAGCAGTTCTTC. Translated: CASSVGRGTYNEQFF.

This clone was counted only a few times. The chain links TRBV4-1 to TRBJ2-2, with D uncertain. This CDR3 comprises 12 residues. The germline V gene encodes CDR1 MGHRA and CDR2 YSYEKL. Trimming cost V 2 bases and J 8 bases, with 6 bases left between them. CDR3 coding DNA: TGCGCCAGCAGCCAATCATTTGGGGAGCTGTTTTTT. Amino acids: CASSQSFGELFF.

The chain links TRBV14 to TRBJ2-7, with D unresolved. V was shortened by 8 bases and J by 3 bases, with 8 bases between the two germline ends. There are 11 residues in the CDR3. The germline V gene has CDR1 SGHDN and CDR2 FVKESK. The chain's CDR3 is CASGLGYEQYF. CDR3 coding DNA: TGTGCCAGCGGGCTGGGCTACGAGCAGTACTTC.

V usage is TRBV28 and J usage is TRBJ1-1, with 8 bases fitting TRBD1. The CDR3 length is 16 residues. V shed 6 bases, J shed 0 bases, and the junction held 9 bases outside the gene matches. The V gene's germline CDR1 is MDHEN and CDR2 SYDVKM. CDR3 nucleotide sequence: TGTGCCAGCAGAGGGCCGGACAGGGCAATGAACACTGAAGCTTTCTTT. This encodes CASRGPDRAMNTEAFF.

This chain uses TRBV19 with TRBJ2-1, with 10 bases that match TRBD1. Germline V lookup: CDR1 LNHDA, CDR2 SQIVND (reference sequence). There are 14 residues in the CDR3. The J segment lost 8 bases and the V segment lost 5 bases, leaving 6 bases of the junction unmatched. The CDR3 nucleotides are TGTGCCAGTAGTCGCCGGGACAGGGGTGATGAGCAGTTCTTC. This encodes CASSRRDRGDEQFF. The whole variable domain, filled in from reference TRBV19 and TRBJ2-1, reads DGGITQSPKYLFRKEGQNVTLSCEQNLNHDAMYWYRQDPGQGLRLIYYSQIVNDFQKGDIAEGYSVSREKKESFPLTVTSAQKNPTAFYLCASSRRDRGDEQFFGPGTRLTVL.

The gene calls are TRBV5-4 and TRBJ1-1; D gene ambiguous. Germline lookup yields CDR1 SGHNT and CDR2 YYREEE (reference sequence). V gave up 1 base and J gave up 1 base, with 8 bases separating them. The CDR3 covers 14 residues. In DNA, the CDR3 is TGTGCCAGCAGCTTGCGGGAGGGGAACACTGAAGCTTTCTTT. This encodes CASSLREGNTEAFF.

V is TRBV19 and J is TRBJ1-5, with D hard to call. V was pared by 5 bases and J by 4 bases, with 6 bases between. In germline, CDR1 is LNHDA, CDR2 SQIVND (reference sequence). CDR3 size: 12 residues. CDR3 region: CASSLRNQPQHF. CDR3 nucleotides: TGTGCCAGTAGTCTCAGGAATCAGCCCCAGCATTTT.

The chain links TRBV11-2 to TRBJ2-2, with a possible D match to TRBD2 (6 bases). Looked up from germline, CDR1 is SGHAT and CDR2 is FQNNGV. This CDR3 has 17 amino acids. V lost 0 bases, J lost 2 bases, and 13 bases lay in between. CDR3 amino acids: CASSLDLQRVNTGELFF. DNA of the CDR3: TGTGCCAGCAGCTTAGATCTACAGCGGGTAAACACCGGGGAGCTGTTTTTT. The variable domain in full, with the rest retrieved from reference TRBV11-2 and TRBJ2-2, is EAGVAQSPRYKIIEKRQSVAFWCNPISGHATLYWYQQILGQGPKLLIQFQNNGVVDDSQLPKDRFSAERLKGVDSTLKIQPAKLEDSAVYLCASSLDLQRVNTGELFFGEGSRLTVL.

This clone has just one count. The chain couples TRBV10-3 to TRBJ1-3, with 7 bases that match TRBD1. CDR1 ENHRY and CDR2 SYGVKD come from the germline V gene. This CDR3 spans 14 amino acids. Losses at the gene ends were 6 bases for V and 2 bases for J; bases not matched to a gene: 4. The CDR3 here is CAISGTETGNTIYF. DNA of the CDR3: TGTGCCATCAGCGGGACAGAGACTGGAAACACCATATATTTT.

Regarding this clone: This same CDR3 is encoded by further DNA sequences in the sample. This rearrangement joins TRBV19 to TRBJ2-5; possible D gene TRBD1, 5 bases. Germline assignment: CDR1 LNHDA and CDR2 SQIVND (reference sequence). CDR3 size: 13 residues. V was pared by 1 base and J by 3 bases, with 6 bases between. The CDR3 loop reads CASSIGREETQYF. In DNA, the CDR3 is TGTGCCAGTAGTATAGGCAGGGAAGAGACCCAGTACTTC.

The chain has TRBV2 and TRBJ2-7; maybe TRBD1 (6 bases). Germline V gene lookup returns CDR1 SNHLY and CDR2 FYNNEI. V shed 5 bases and J shed 6 bases, with 17 bases lying between them. The CDR3 is 14 residues long. This chain's CDR3 is CASSTDRSLLEQYF. The CDR3 DNA is TGTGCCAGCAGTACGGACAGAAGCCTCCTCGAGCAGTACTTC.

This chain joins TRBV5-6 and TRBJ2-1; 7 bases line up with TRBD1. The CDR3 has 11 amino acids. Germline V gives CDR1 SGHDT, CDR2 YYEEEE. V was clipped by 3 bases and J by 9 bases; unmatched bases: 0. The CDR3 region has the DNA TGTGCCAGCAGCTCAGGGGGTGAGCAGTTCTTC. Protein sequence: CASSSGGEQFF.

The chain is built from TRBV28 and TRBJ2-3, with a tentative D call TRBD1 (7 bases). The CDR3 consists of 17 residues. CDR1 and CDR2 (germline): MDHEN, SYDVKM. With 6 bases removed from V and 5 bases from J, the gap between germline ends came to 24 bases. Here the CDR3 reads CASRPLEGAKFGDTQYF. In DNA, the CDR3 is TGTGCCAGCAGACCCTTGGAGGGGGCGAAGTTTGGAGATACGCAGTATTTT.

The DNA for the CDR3 is TGTGCCAGCAGCCAGGGCGGGAGTAACCCAAATGAGCAGTTCTTC. Amino acid sequence: CASSQGGSNPNEQFF. The chain employs TRBV4-2 and TRBJ2-1, with TRBD2 matching 7 bases. The CDR3 has 15 residues. The V segment lost 3 bases and the J segment 7 bases; nucleotides outside the gene matches: 9. CDR1 is LGHNA and CDR2 is YNFKEQ in the germline V gene.

This clone was detected a few times. The rearrangement uses TRBV11-1 and TRBJ2-1; D perhaps matches TRBD2 (6 bases). The V gene's germline CDR1 is SGHAT and CDR2 FQDESV (reference sequence). The CDR3 extends over 13 amino acids. With 1 base removed from V and 9 bases from J, the gap between germline ends came to 10 bases. The CDR3 region has the DNA TGTGCCAGCAGCTTAGGCGGGGCAGGTGAGCAGTTCTTC. Encoded protein: CASSLGGAGEQFF.

Of note for this clone: Its ends do not fully match the called genes, so a read error is possible. The V and J genes are TRBV27 and TRBJ1-3; D uncertain. In germline, CDR1 is MNHEY, CDR2 SMNVEV (reference sequence). The CDR3 length is 13 residues. The CDR3, as DNA: TGTGCCAGCAAGCGTATCCCTGGGAACACCATATATTTT. Translating it yields CASKRIPGNTIYF.

The V gene is TRBV7-9, the J gene TRBJ2-5, with 9 bases that match TRBD1. The CDR3 has 15 residues. Per germline, CDR1 SEHNR and CDR2 FQNEAQ (reference sequence). The trim removed 5 bases at V and 4 bases at J, leaving 8 bases unmatched. For the CDR3, the DNA is TGTGCCAGCAGCCCAGACAGGGGGATAGGAGAGACCCAGTACTTC. The encoded protein is CASSPDRGIGETQYF.

V and J are TRBV7-3 and TRBJ2-1, with a tentative D call TRBD2 (5 bases). The germline V gene has CDR1 SGHTA and CDR2 FQGTGA. The CDR3 consists of 14 residues. Trimming took off 1 base at V and 6 bases at J, with 10 bases between the two ends. The CDR3 region is CASSLRVTSNEQFF. Written as DNA, the CDR3 is TGTGCCAGCAGCTTAAGGGTCACTAGCAATGAGCAGTTCTTC.

The CDR3 protein is CASSFSGSGETQYF. The CDR3 nucleotides are TGTGCCAGCAGCTTTAGCGGGAGTGGGGAGACCCAGTACTTC. V gene TRBV11-2 combines with J gene TRBJ2-5; TRBD2 matches at 9 bases. CDR3 length: 14 amino acids. V gave up 3 bases and J gave up 5 bases; unmatched junction bases: 4. Germline CDR1 reads SGHAT; CDR2 reads FQNNGV.

This clone was counted between two and nine times. The chain uses TRBV6-6 and TRBJ2-7, with TRBD2 identical over 8 bases. CDR1 and CDR2 (germline): MNHNY, SVGAGI (reference sequence). V lost 7 bases and J lost 2; bases outside the gene matches: 7. The CDR3 totals 14 residues. For the CDR3, the DNA is TGTGCCAGCACCCCGAGTAGCGGGACCTACGAGCAGTACTTC. Protein product: CASTPSSGTYEQYF.

The chain links TRBV27 to TRBJ1-1, with 7 bases that match TRBD1. CDR1 is MNHEY and CDR2 is SMNVEV in the germline V gene (reference sequence). The CDR3 covers 15 residues. The junction had 14 bases not matched to a gene; V was cut back by 2 bases and J by 11 bases. CDR3 DNA: TGTGCCAGCAGTTTAGGTGTTTCGGGTCAGGGGGTGGCTTTCTTT. The encoded protein is CASSLGVSGQGVAFF.

The CDR3 coding sequence is TGTGCCAGCAGCCTCCAACAGGGCAACGAGCAGTACTTC. Translation gives CASSLQQGNEQYF. V and J are TRBV7-3 and TRBJ2-7, with a tentative D call TRBD1 (6 bases). Per the germline V gene, CDR1 is SGHTA and CDR2 is FQGTGA. The CDR3 extends over 13 amino acids. Trimming left V 5 bases short and J 5 bases short, with 13 bases between.

This clone was detected only once. J is TRBJ2-7 and V is TRBV27, with 8 nucleotides matching TRBD2. The CDR3 consists of 14 residues. The junction had 4 bases not matched to a gene; V was cut back by 4 bases and J by 2 bases. The germline gives CDR1 MNHEY, CDR2 SMNVEV (reference sequence). In DNA form, the CDR3 reads TGTGCCAGCAGTTACCTAGCGGGTGCCTACGAGCAGTACTTC. Translated, it gives CASSYLAGAYEQYF.

V gene TRBV7-8 combines with J gene TRBJ2-1, with D hard to call. V lost 0 bases, J lost 6 bases, and 9 bases lay in between. The length of the CDR3 is 14 residues. CDR1 and CDR2 (germline): SGHVS, FQNEAQ. CDR3 loop: CASSLAPAINEQFF. CDR3 sequence (DNA): TGTGCCAGCAGCTTAGCGCCAGCGATCAATGAGCAGTTCTTC.

The V gene is TRBV4-3, the J gene TRBJ1-3; perhaps TRBD1 as D (5 bases). The CDR3 loop spans 15 amino acids. V was shortened by 0 bases and J by 4 bases, with 10 bases between the two germline ends. In germline, CDR1 is LGHNA, CDR2 YSLEER. The CDR3, as DNA: TGCGCCAGCAGCCAAGATCAGGGATCCGGAAACACCATATATTTT. Translated, it gives CASSQDQGSGNTIYF.

The J gene is TRBJ1-2, the V gene TRBV6-1; the D gene is possibly TRBD1 (5 bases). The CDR3 totals 15 residues. Germline-derived CDR1 and CDR2 are MNHNS and SASEGT. The V gene lost 6 bases and the J gene lost 0 bases, with 14 bases spanning the gap. CDR3 DNA: TGTGCCAGCAGAGCCTCCGGGACTTCTAACTATGGCTACACCTTC. Amino acid sequence: CASRASGTSNYGYTF.